A single sample gave rise to the 11 T cell receptor beta chains below, sequenced in a study of tumor-infiltrating lymphocytes in primary liver carcinoma. Extraction of RNA together with DNA used about 17-30 mg of unsorted bulk tissue. The researchers produced TCR beta cDNA from roughly 500 ng total RNA with a constant-region primer. Generation of the TCR beta libraries relied on three nested multiplex PCR rounds using slightly modified ARM-PCR. PCR rounds one and two used TRBV1-TRBV30 forward primers with a C-beta reverse primer for roughly 10 cycles each. TCRdb fed the multiplex PCR reads into MiXCR, producing one record per CDR3 protein. Of about 120,000 distinct CDR3 sequences in the sample, roughly 75% are singletons; the top ten hold 7.5% to 10%. Source material: tumor-adjacent normal liver tissue. These receptors were obtained from a woman in her sixties or seventies with primary liver carcinoma and hepatitis B virus infection.

To note about this clonotype: One end of the junction varies from germline; a read error may be responsible. V gene TRBV29-1 combines with J gene TRBJ2-5; D is possibly TRBD1 (5 bases). This CDR3 contains 11 residues. Germline V gene sequence: CDR1 SQVTM, CDR2 ANQGSEA. CDR3 sequence reads: CSTRVGATRYF. CDR3 DNA sequence: TGCAGCACCAGAGTAGGGGCGACCCGGTACTTC.

This chain connects TRBV28 to TRBJ2-5; D might be TRBD1 or TRBD2, each matching 5 bases. The CDR3 contains 14 residues. Germline lookup yields CDR1 MDHEN and CDR2 SYDVKM. V dropped 6 bases and J dropped 5 bases, with 16 bases sitting between them. The CDR3 DNA reads as TGTGCCAGCAGGTGGGGACGGAGTCCGGAGACCCAGTACTTC. It encodes CASRWGRSPETQYF.

J is TRBJ1-2 and V is TRBV18, with 7 bases identical to TRBD1. The CDR3 is 12 amino acids. Germline CDR1 and CDR2: KGHSH and LQKENI. With 6 bases clipped from V and 5 bases from J, the junction kept 3 bases outside the gene matches. DNA of the CDR3: TGTGCCAGCTCCCCGACAGGGTATGGCTACACCTTC. As protein: CASSPTGYGYTF.

With regard to this clonotype: At one boundary the junction diverges from the germline segment, which might be a read error. The CDR3 coding sequence is TGTGCTAGCGGTTTGGTAGACGGTTTCGGGGGCGGCACTGAAGCTTTCTTT. It is translated as CASGLVDGFGGGTEAFF. The chain has TRBV12-5 and TRBJ1-1; the D gene is possibly TRBD1 (6 bases). This CDR3 contains 17 residues. Looked up from germline, CDR1 is LGHNT and CDR2 is FRNRAP.

This clonotype was observed at least ten times. The chain combines TRBV6-1 with TRBJ2-3, with a weak D call TRBD2 (7 bases). The CDR3 consists of 16 residues. Germline assignment: CDR1 MNHNS and CDR2 SASEGT. V lost 6 bases, J lost 3 bases, and 19 bases lay in between. The CDR3 nucleotides are TGTGCCAGCAGCAAATCGGTCAGCGGGACAACAGATACGCAGTATTTT. Translation: CASSKSVSGTTDTQYF.

Concerning this clonotype: In this CDR3 the conserved last residue, phenylalanine or tryptophan, is missing, so a read error is likely. The rearrangement joins TRBV28 to TRBJ2-7, with D hard to call. V lost 2 bases and J lost 3, with 11 bases in between. CDR1 is MDHEN, CDR2 SYDVKM, per germline. This CDR3 contains 14 residues. Here the CDR3 reads CASSLAQSLYEQYS. The CDR3 DNA reads TGTGCCAGCAGTTTAGCTCAAAGTCTCTACGAGCAGTACTCC.

The table lists this clonotype with many counts. The V call is TRBV28, the J call TRBJ2-5; 12 nucleotides align to TRBD1. The germline gives CDR1 MDHEN, CDR2 SYDVKM. The CDR3 totals 16 residues. Losses at the gene ends were 5 bases for V and 5 bases for J; bases not matched to a gene: 9. CDR3 DNA sequence: TGTGCCAGCAGTCCAAGGGACAGGGGGCACGTTGAGACCCAGTACTTC. Its translation is CASSPRDRGHVETQYF.

The count of this clonotype is one. Relative to the germline gene, one junction end is altered; a read error may explain this. The rearrangement uses TRBV5-1 and TRBJ2-3; 7 bases are a match to TRBD2. The CDR3 sequence is 18 residues long. Looked up from germline, CDR1 is SGHRS and CDR2 is YFSETQ. The CDR3 sequence: CANSPIPFWDYSTDTQYF. The CDR3 DNA follows: TGCGCCAACAGCCCCATCCCTTTCTGGGACTACAGCACAGATACGCAGTATTTT.

In the case of this clonotype: This clone may be a read error of a much larger clone one base away. The chain is built from TRBV28 and TRBJ1-5; weak D call: TRBD1 (5 bases). The CDR3 covers 14 residues. The germline V gene has CDR1 MDHEN and CDR2 SYDVKM. The V end lost 6 bases, the J end lost 5 bases, and 14 bases lay between the germline ends. CDR3 in DNA: TGTGCCAGCAGAAGACTGGGGCGCGATCAGCCCCAGCATTTT. Translated: CASRRLGRDQPQHF.

Note on this clonotype: A much larger clone differs from this one at a single base, so this may be a read error. The chain recombines TRBV7-9 with TRBJ2-2, with 7 bases fitting TRBD1. This CDR3 spans 16 amino acids. Germline V gene lookup returns CDR1 SEHNR and CDR2 FQNEAQ (reference sequence). J was trimmed by 5 bases and V by 6 bases; bases with no gene match: 12. CDR3 amino acids: CASSQGDLVETGELFF. DNA for the CDR3: TGTGCCAGCAGTCAGGGGGATCTCGTTGAAACCGGGGAGCTGTTTTTT.

In its sample, this clonotype was seen once. This clone may be a read error of a much larger clone one base away. This CDR3 is missing its conserved last phenylalanine or tryptophan, likely due to a read error. The gene calls are TRBV28 and TRBJ2-6; perhaps TRBD2 as D (6 bases). Between the trimmed V and J ends, which lost 7 bases and 3 bases, there was a span of 13 bases. In germline, CDR1 is MDHEN, CDR2 SYDVKM. This CDR3 has 15 amino acids. Here the CDR3 DNA reads TGTGCCAGCACCCTCGGGGGTGGTGGGGCCAACGTCCTGACTTTA. It is translated as CASTLGGGGANVLTL.